Listed below are T cell receptor beta chains from one sample, sequenced in a study of blood T cell repertoires in COVID-19. The assay was immunoSEQ multiplex PCR, and TCRdb's table has in-frame clones only and misses some. The profile shows about 61,000 clones, around 87% of them singletons. Sequencing was done on a sample of peripheral blood. The origin of the receptors is a human donor in a cohort sampled during active COVID-19. Both conserved end residues are part of each CDR3. A D gene is named only where the DNA matches it firmly. A clone size is listed for some rows: how often the clone was seen (once, few, many), or a class if it is expanded.

abundance,j_gene,v_gene,d_gene,CDR3aa,CDR3nt
-,TRBJ2-7,TRBV11-1,-,CASSFEDSYEQYF,TGTGCCAGCAGCTTCGAGGATTCCTACGAGCAGTACTTC
-,TRBJ2-7,TRBV6-5,-,CASSQTYEQYF,TGTGCCAGCAGTCAAACATACGAGCAGTACTTC
-,TRBJ1-1,TRBV11-2,-,CASSLYSRWQNTEAFF,TGTGCCAGCAGCTTATATAGCCGCTGGCAGAACACTGAAGCTTTCTTT
-,TRBJ1-1,TRBV19,TRBD1,CASSPQGELDTEAFF,TGTGCCAGTAGTCCCCAGGGGGAATTGGACACTGAAGCTTTCTTT
once,TRBJ1-6,TRBV4-3,-,CASSQQNSPLHF,TGCGCCAGCAGCCAGCAGAATTCACCCCTCCACTTT
-,TRBJ2-3,TRBV18,-,CASSPPAGRKGDTQYF,TGTGCCAGCTCACCACCTGCAGGGCGGAAAGGAGATACGCAGTATTTT
-,TRBJ2-7,TRBV5-5,-,CASSLLPGTYEQYF,TGTGCCAGCAGCTTGCTCCCGGGAACCTACGAGCAGTACTTC
few,TRBJ2-3,TRBV29-1,-,CSVDRTSTDTQYF,TGCAGCGTTGATCGGACTAGCACAGATACGCAGTATTTT
-,TRBJ2-7,TRBV6-5,-,CASSGGSSYEQYF,TGTGCCAGCAGCGGGGGATCCTCCTACGAGCAGTACTTC
-,TRBJ2-5,TRBV6-2/TRBV6-3,-,CASSDRYQETQYF,TGTGCCAGCAGCGACAGGTACCAAGAGACCCAGTACTTC
-,TRBJ1-5,TRBV19,TRBD1,CATETGVTSNQPQHF,TGTGCCACCGAAACAGGGGTCACTAGCAATCAGCCCCAGCATTTT
-,TRBJ2-2,TRBV6-5,TRBD2,CASSYSLASTGELFF,TGTGCCAGCAGTTACTCACTAGCGAGCACCGGGGAGCTGTTTTTT
-,TRBJ1-3,TRBV5-5,-,CASSKMNRGSGNTIYF,TGTGCCAGCAGCAAAATGAATAGGGGCTCTGGAAACACCATATATTTT
-,TRBJ2-1,TRBV4-3,-,CASSQFARDNEQFF,TGCGCCAGCAGCCAATTCGCGAGAGACAATGAGCAGTTCTTC
-,TRBJ1-1,TRBV4-3,TRBD1,CASSQIFRGHSTEAFF,TGCGCCAGCAGCCAGATCTTCAGGGGGCACAGCACTGAAGCTTTCTTT
-,TRBJ1-2,TRBV11-2,TRBD1,CASSLTVPGQGWYYGYTF,TGTGCCAGCAGCTTAACAGTCCCGGGACAGGGGTGGTACTATGGCTACACCTTC
-,TRBJ2-1,TRBV6-5,-,CASSYGQIYNEQFF,TGTGCCAGCAGTTACGGACAGATTTACAATGAGCAGTTCTTC
-,TRBJ1-4,TRBV7-9,-,CASSVLGQRDEKLFF,TGTGCCAGCAGCGTCTTAGGCCAGCGGGATGAAAAACTGTTTTTT
-,TRBJ2-7,TRBV5-1,TRBD2,CASSFPTSGGHEQYF,TGCGCCAGCAGCTTCCCTACTAGCGGGGGGCACGAGCAGTACTTC
-,TRBJ1-2,TRBV24-1,TRBD1,CATSDNDRVGYTF,TGTGCCACCAGTGACAACGACAGGGTCGGCTACACCTTC
-,TRBJ1-1,TRBV5-6,-,CASSLESGRGTEAFF,TGTGCCAGCAGCTTGGAGAGCGGGCGGGGGACTGAAGCTTTCTTT
-,TRBJ2-7,TRBV28,TRBD2,CASGGASKREDYEQYF,TGTGCCAGCGGGGGGGCAAGTAAGCGGGAGGACTACGAGCAGTACTTC
-,TRBJ2-1,TRBV5-1,TRBD2,CASKVTSGYNEQFF,TGCGCCAGCAAAGTGACTAGCGGATACAATGAGCAGTTCTTC
few,TRBJ1-5,TRBV7-9,-,CASSLVNQPQHF,TGTGCCAGCAGCTTAGTAAATCAGCCCCAGCATTTT
-,TRBJ1-1,TRBV19,-,CASSWDNRGTEAFF,TGTGCCAGTAGTTGGGACAACCGGGGCACTGAAGCTTTCTTT
-,TRBJ2-1,TRBV9,-,CASSVDPGWYNEQFF,TGTGCCAGCAGCGTAGATCCGGGGTGGTACAATGAGCAGTTCTTC
once,TRBJ2-7,TRBV30,-,CAWGGGTYEQYF,TGTGCCTGGGGGGGCGGGACCTACGAGCAGTACTTC
-,TRBJ1-2,TRBV19,TRBD1,CASRPPGQANYGYTF,TGTGCCAGTAGGCCTCCGGGACAGGCTAACTATGGCTACACCTTC
-,TRBJ2-6,TRBV19,-,CASSIFTGSGANVLTF,TGTGCCAGTAGTATATTCACAGGGTCTGGGGCCAACGTCCTGACTTTC
few,TRBJ2-7,TRBV11-2,-,CASSLKPRESSYEQYF,TGTGCCAGCAGCCTCAAACCGAGGGAGAGCTCCTACGAGCAGTACTTC
-,TRBJ2-3,TRBV12-3/TRBV12-4,-,CASSLPGPDTQYF,TGTGCCAGCAGTTTACCGGGTCCAGATACGCAGTATTTT